This T cell receptor beta chain was captured by sequencing in a study of molecular identifiers for immune sequencing clone quantification. Study details: The replicates split RNA from around 18,000 or 91,000 naive CD8 cells five ways and sequenced four. Whole-study results and caveats: Jurkat TCR RNA that was spiked in from one cell was reportedly detectable among some 970,000 naive cells.

This CDR3 region has 15 residues. Germline lookup yields CDR1 SGHAT and CDR2 FQNNGV. Methods described previously, with TCR primers listed, were used for bulk TCR libraries. TCRdb itself ran the PCR reads through MiXCR, one entry per CDR3 protein. The sample contains 50,000 to 75,000 distinct CDR3 sequences, around a fifth of which appear only once. For naive CD8 T cells, sorting used the CD8+CD4-CCR7+CD45RA+ phenotype. Note on this clonotype: The antigen is unknown. A read error may be the cause here, since a much bigger clone is one base away.

This receptor was taken from a human donor in good health. Some libraries in this study had Jurkat cell RNA spiked in. The chain links TRBV11-2 to TRBJ2-3; TRBD2 agrees at 7 bases. The sequenced sample was naive CD8+ T cells from blood, with Jurkat cell RNA spiked in. The subset was: FACS-sorted CD8+CD4-CCR7+CD45RA+ naive T cells. The CDR3 region is CAGSLGGSAADTQYF. Here the CDR3 DNA reads TGTGCCGGCAGCTTAGGCGGGAGTGCGGCAGATACGCAGTATTTT.